This is a list of T cell receptor beta chains from one sample in a study of neurological immune-mediated disorders. TCRdb re-derived calls from the 5' RACE reads in MiXCR, one entry per CDR3 protein. Among approximately 58,000 distinct CDR3 sequences listed, 8% to 9% were seen once. The sequenced sample consisted of PBMCs. The receptors shown here come from a middle-aged woman in good health. The CDR3 runs from the conserved cysteine through the conserved F or W. The order of the fields is D gene, V gene, clone size, J gene, CDR3 DNA, CDR3 protein. The D gene is left open where the match is weak. Not all rows give a size; the values are once, few, many and, for expanded clones, a class.

NA	TRBV20-1	many	TRBJ1-5	TGCAGTGCTAGGGTAGAAGGGGGGGCCTTTAGGAATCAGCCCCAGCATTTT	CSARVEGGAFRNQPQHF
TRBD1	TRBV7-2	many	TRBJ1-1	TGTGCCAGCAGCCCCGGACAGGAGTACACTGAAGCTTTCTTT	CASSPGQEYTEAFF
NA	TRBV12-3/TRBV12-4	few	TRBJ1-1	TGTGCCAGCAGTTTTCCGGAGAGAGAAGCTTTCTTT	CASSFPEREAFF
NA	TRBV20-1	many	TRBJ1-1	TGCAGTGCTAAGGCGGGGGGGCCGGGCACTGAAGCTTTCTTT	CSAKAGGPGTEAFF
NA	TRBV12-3/TRBV12-4	few	TRBJ2-7	TGTGCCAGCAGTTTCCTTCTGGGCCCGACGGTCTACGAGCAGTACTTC	CASSFLLGPTVYEQYF
NA	TRBV7-2	many	TRBJ1-2	TGTGCCAGCAGCTTATGGCACAGCCTAAGGGACTATGGCTACACCTTC	CASSLWHSLRDYGYTF
TRBD2	TRBV9	NA	TRBJ2-3	TGTGCCAGCAGCGTAGGCAATAGCGGGAGGGCCACAGATACGCAGTATTTT	CASSVGNSGRATDTQYF
NA	TRBV29-1	many	TRBJ2-4	TGCAGCGTTTCGGCTCCCTACCTAGCCAAAAACATTCAGTACTTC	CSVSAPYLAKNIQYF
NA	TRBV5-1	many	TRBJ2-3	TGCGCCAGCAGCCCGGGGCGAGAGGGGCCAGATACGCAGTATTTT	CASSPGREGPDTQYF
TRBD1	TRBV29-1	NA	TRBJ1-5	TGCAGCGCGGGACAGGGGGGGGATCAGCCCCAGCATTTT	CSAGQGGDQPQHF
TRBD1	TRBV5-1	many	TRBJ1-1	TGCGCCAGCAGCTCATGGCAGGGGGCTATCACTGAAGCTTTCTTT	CASSSWQGAITEAFF
NA	TRBV20-1	many	TRBJ2-7	TGCAGTGCTAGAGACAGTGAAGAGTACGAGCAGTACTTC	CSARDSEEYEQYF
TRBD2	TRBV27	many	TRBJ2-1	TGTGCCAGCAGTCCGTCCGGACTAGCGGTCCCGAGCTCCTACAATGAGCAGTTCTTC	CASSPSGLAVPSSYNEQFF
NA	TRBV20-1	many	TRBJ1-2	TGCAGTGCTAGGACAGACCTGGACTATGGCTACACCTTC	CSARTDLDYGYTF
NA	TRBV7-2	many	TRBJ1-5	TGTGCCAGCAGCTTAGTAGGAGGGGGGAGCAATCAGCCCCAGCATTTT	CASSLVGGGSNQPQHF
NA	TRBV7-2	once	TRBJ2-3	TGTGCCAGCAGCTCGCAGGGGACAGATACGCAGTATTTT	CASSSQGTDTQYF
NA	TRBV20-1	many	TRBJ2-3	TGCAGTGCTAGAGGTCTTCTTAGCACAGATACGCAGTATTTT	CSARGLLSTDTQYF
NA	TRBV12-3/TRBV12-4	many	TRBJ1-6	TGTGCCAGCAGTTCCCGGGGGGGGGGATCGTCTTCACCCCTCCACTTT	CASSSRGGGSSSPLHF
TRBD1	TRBV10-2	many	TRBJ2-7	TGCGCCAGCAGTGGTGGGGACAGCTCCTACGAGCAGTACTTC	CASSGGDSSYEQYF
NA	TRBV5-1	many	TRBJ1-6	TGCGCCAGCAGCCCAGACAGCTCCTATAATTCACCCCTCCACTTT	CASSPDSSYNSPLHF
TRBD1	TRBV7-3	NA	TRBJ2-4	TGTGCTCACGGACAGGGAGACGTGACCATTCAGTACTTC	CAHGQGDVTIQYF
TRBD1	TRBV3-1	many	TRBJ2-2	TGTGCCAGCAGCCAACGACAGGGGGCGGCCGGGGAGCTGTTTTTT	CASSQRQGAAGELFF
TRBD1	TRBV3-1	few	TRBJ1-1	TGTGCCAGCAGCCAAGGCGGACAGGGATACACTGAAGCTTTCTTT	CASSQGGQGYTEAFF
NA	TRBV7-2	many	TRBJ1-3	TGTGCCAGCAGCTTAGGTGCGGTGAACTCTGGAAACACCATATATTTT	CASSLGAVNSGNTIYF
NA	TRBV16	many	TRBJ1-6	TGTGCCAGCAGCCCCTTTGGGGGTGATTTAATTTCACCCCTCCACTTT	CASSPFGGDLISPLHF
NA	TRBV12-3/TRBV12-4	many	TRBJ1-6	TGTGCCAGCAGTTTGGGAGTATATTCACCCCTCCACTTT	CASSLGVYSPLHF
NA	TRBV7-8	many	TRBJ1-5	TGTGCCAGCAGCTTAAATGGTGCGAGTGGCAATCAGCCCCAGCATTTT	CASSLNGASGNQPQHF
NA	TRBV7-8	many	TRBJ1-1	TGTGCCAGCAGCTTAGTTCAGGAAGCGAACACTGAAGCTTTCTTT	CASSLVQEANTEAFF
NA	TRBV6-2/TRBV6-3	many	TRBJ1-2	TGTGCCAGCAGTCCTGACAGGATCTATGGCTACACCTTC	CASSPDRIYGYTF
NA	TRBV6-2/TRBV6-3	many	TRBJ2-7	TGTGCCAGCAGTTCGGGACCCAATACGTACGAGCAGTACTTC	CASSSGPNTYEQYF
NA	TRBV5-6	many	TRBJ2-1	TGTGCCAGCAGCGCCCTCCTGAGTGAGCAGTTCTTC	CASSALLSEQFF
NA	TRBV7-6	once	TRBJ2-2	TGTGCCAGCAGGAAAACACCGGGGGACACCGGGGAGCTGTTTTTT	CASRKTPGDTGELFF
TRBD1	TRBV4-3	many	TRBJ2-3	TGCGCCAGCAGCCAAGAGGTAGACGGGACAGGGGCGAATACGCAGTATTTT	CASSQEVDGTGANTQYF
TRBD2	TRBV5-1	many	TRBJ2-3	TGCGCCAGCAGCTTCCAGGGAGGGAGCACAGATACGCAGTATTTT	CASSFQGGSTDTQYF
TRBD1	TRBV7-2	many	TRBJ1-2	TGTGCCAGCAGCTCCCAGGCCGGGACAGGGTCGATAAGAGGCTACACCTTC	CASSSQAGTGSIRGYTF
TRBD1	TRBV5-5	many	TRBJ2-7	TGTGCCAGCAGCTTTGGGACAGGGAGGCCCTACGAGCAGTACTTC	CASSFGTGRPYEQYF
NA	TRBV4-3	many	TRBJ1-1	TGCGCCAGCAGCCATGGTATTTGGGAGAACACTGAAGCTTTCTTT	CASSHGIWENTEAFF